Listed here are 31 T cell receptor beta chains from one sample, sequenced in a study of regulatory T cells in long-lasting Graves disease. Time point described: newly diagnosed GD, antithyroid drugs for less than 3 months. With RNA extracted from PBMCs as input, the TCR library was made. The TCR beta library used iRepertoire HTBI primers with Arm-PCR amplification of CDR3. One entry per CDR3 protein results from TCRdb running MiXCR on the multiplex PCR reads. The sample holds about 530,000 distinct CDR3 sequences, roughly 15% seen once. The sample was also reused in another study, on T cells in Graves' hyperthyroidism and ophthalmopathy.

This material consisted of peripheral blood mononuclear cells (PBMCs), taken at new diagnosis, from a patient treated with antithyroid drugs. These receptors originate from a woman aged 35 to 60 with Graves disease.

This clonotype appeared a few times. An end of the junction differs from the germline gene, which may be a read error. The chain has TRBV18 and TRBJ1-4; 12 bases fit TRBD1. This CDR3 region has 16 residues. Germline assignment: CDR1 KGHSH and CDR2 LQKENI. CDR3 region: CASSSPTGTGGEELFF. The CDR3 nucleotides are TGTGCCAGCTCATCACCCACCGGGACAGGGGGCGAGGAACTGTTTTTT.

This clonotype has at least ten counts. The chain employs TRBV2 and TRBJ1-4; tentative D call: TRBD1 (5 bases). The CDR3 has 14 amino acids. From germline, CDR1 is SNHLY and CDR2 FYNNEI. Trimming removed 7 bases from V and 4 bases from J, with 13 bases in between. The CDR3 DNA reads TGTGCCAGCACTGGGGAGGGGAATAATGAAAAACTGTTTTTT. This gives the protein CASTGEGNNEKLFF.

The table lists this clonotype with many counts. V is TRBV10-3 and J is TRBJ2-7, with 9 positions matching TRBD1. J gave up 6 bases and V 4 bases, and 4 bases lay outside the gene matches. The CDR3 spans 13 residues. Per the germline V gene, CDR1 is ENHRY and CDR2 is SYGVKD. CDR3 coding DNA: TGTGCCATCAGTGTTAGGACAGGGGTCGAGCAGTACTTC. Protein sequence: CAISVRTGVEQYF.

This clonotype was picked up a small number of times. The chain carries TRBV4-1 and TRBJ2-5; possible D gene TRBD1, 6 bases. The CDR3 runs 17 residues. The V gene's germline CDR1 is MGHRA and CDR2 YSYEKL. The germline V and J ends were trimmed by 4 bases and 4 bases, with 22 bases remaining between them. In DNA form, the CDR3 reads TGCGCCAGCAGCCCCCCACTAGGGGGTTTCCAAGGAGAGACCCAGTACTTC. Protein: CASSPPLGGFQGETQYF.

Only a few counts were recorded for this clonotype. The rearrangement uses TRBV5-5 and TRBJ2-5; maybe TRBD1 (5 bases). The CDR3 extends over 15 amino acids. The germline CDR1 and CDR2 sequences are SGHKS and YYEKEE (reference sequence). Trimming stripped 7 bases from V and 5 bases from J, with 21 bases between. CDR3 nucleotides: TGTGCCAGCCTCCGGAGTTATCCAGGGCGGGAGACCCAGTACTTC. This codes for CASLRSYPGRETQYF.

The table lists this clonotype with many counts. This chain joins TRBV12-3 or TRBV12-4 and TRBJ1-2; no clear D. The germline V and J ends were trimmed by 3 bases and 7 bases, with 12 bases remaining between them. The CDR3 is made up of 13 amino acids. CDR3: CASSLVLSAGYTF. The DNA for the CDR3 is TGTGCCAGCAGTTTGGTCCTAAGTGCTGGCTACACCTTC.

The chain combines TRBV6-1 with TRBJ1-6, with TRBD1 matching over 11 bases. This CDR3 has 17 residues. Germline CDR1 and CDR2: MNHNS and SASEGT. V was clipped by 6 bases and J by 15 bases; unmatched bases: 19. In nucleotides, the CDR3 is TGTGCCAGCAGCCTCAGCCGGGACAGGGGGACTCTGGGGTTCCTCCACTTT. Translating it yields CASSLSRDRGTLGFLHF.

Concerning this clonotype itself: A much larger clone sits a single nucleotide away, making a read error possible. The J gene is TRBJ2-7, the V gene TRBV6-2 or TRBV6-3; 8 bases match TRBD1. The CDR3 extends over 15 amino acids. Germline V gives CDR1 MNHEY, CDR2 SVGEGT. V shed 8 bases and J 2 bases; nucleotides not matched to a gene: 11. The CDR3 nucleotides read TGTGCCAGCGGTTGGACAGGGACCGACACCTACGAGCAGTACTTC. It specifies CASGWTGTDTYEQYF.

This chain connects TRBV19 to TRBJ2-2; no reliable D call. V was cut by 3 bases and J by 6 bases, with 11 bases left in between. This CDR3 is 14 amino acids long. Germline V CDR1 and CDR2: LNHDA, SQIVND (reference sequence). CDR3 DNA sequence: TGTGCCAGTAGTATCGCAGGAACCCCCGGGGAGCTGTTTTTT. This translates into CASSIAGTPGELFF.

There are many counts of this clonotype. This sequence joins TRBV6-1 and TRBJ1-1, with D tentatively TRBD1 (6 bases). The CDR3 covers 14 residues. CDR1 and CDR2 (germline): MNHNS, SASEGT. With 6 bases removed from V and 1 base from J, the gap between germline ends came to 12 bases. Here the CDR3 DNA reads TGTGCCAGCAGGGGACGGGACAAGAACACTGAAGCTTTCTTT. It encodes CASRGRDKNTEAFF.

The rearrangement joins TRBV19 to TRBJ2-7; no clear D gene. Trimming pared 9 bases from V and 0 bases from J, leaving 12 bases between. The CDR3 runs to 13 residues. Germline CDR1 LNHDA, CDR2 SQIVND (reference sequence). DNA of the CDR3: TGTGCCAGGAACCGGAGTGACTCCTACGAGCAGTACTTC. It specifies CARNRSDSYEQYF.

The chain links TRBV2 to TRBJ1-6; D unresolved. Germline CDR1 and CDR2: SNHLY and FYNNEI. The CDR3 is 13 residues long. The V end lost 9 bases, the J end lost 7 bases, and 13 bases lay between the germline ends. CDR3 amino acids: CASTIGPNSPLHF. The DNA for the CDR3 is TGTGCCAGTACGATAGGACCGAATTCACCCCTCCACTTT.

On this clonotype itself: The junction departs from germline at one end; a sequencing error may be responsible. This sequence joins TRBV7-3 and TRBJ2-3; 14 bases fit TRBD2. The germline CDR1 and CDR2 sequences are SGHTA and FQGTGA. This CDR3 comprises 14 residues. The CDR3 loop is CASSPGLAGDAQYF. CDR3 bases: TGTGCCAGCAGCCCGGGACTAGCGGGAGATGCGCAGTATTTT.

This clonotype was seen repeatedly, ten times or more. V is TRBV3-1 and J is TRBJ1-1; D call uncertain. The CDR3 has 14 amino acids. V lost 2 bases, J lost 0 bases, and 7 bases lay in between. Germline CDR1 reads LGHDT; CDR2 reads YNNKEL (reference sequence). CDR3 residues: CASSQTKLNTEAFF. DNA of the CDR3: TGTGCCAGCAGCCAAACCAAATTGAACACTGAAGCTTTCTTT.

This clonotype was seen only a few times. CDR3 DNA sequence: TGTGCCAGTCGAAGGGGGGCAGGATCGGTGGAAAAACTGTTTTTT. Translation gives CASRRGAGSVEKLFF. The V and J genes are TRBV2 and TRBJ1-4, with TRBD1 as a possible D gene (6 bases). This CDR3 comprises 15 residues. From germline, CDR1 is SNHLY and CDR2 FYNNEI. With 9 bases removed from V and 8 bases from J, the gap between germline ends came to 22 bases.

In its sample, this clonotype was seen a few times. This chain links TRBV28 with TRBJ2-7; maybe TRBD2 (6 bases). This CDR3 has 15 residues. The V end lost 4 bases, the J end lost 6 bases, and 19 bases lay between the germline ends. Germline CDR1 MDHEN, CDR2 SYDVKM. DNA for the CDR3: TGTGCCAGCAGTTCGCCCAACAAACTAGCATCCGAGCAGTACTTC. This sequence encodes CASSSPNKLASEQYF.

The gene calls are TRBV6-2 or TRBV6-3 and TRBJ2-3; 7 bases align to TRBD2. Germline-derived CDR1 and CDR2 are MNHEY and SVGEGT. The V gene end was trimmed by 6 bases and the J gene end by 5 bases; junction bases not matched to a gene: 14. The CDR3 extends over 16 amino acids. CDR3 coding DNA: TGTGCCAGCAGCCTCCGGAAGCGGGGTCCGGAAGATACGCAGTATTTT. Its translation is CASSLRKRGPEDTQYF.

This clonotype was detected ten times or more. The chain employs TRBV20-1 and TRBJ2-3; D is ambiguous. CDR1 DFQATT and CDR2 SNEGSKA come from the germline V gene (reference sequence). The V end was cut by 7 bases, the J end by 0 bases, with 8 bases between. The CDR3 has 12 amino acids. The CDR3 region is CSVLPSTDTQYF. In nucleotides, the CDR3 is TGCAGTGTCCTACCCAGCACAGATACGCAGTATTTT.

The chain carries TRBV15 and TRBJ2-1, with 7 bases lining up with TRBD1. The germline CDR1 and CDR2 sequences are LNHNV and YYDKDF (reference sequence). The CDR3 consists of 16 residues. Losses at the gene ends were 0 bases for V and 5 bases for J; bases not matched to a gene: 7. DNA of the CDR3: TGTGCCACCAGCAGAGACCAGGGGGTTCCCCACAATGAGCAGTTCTTC. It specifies CATSRDQGVPHNEQFF.

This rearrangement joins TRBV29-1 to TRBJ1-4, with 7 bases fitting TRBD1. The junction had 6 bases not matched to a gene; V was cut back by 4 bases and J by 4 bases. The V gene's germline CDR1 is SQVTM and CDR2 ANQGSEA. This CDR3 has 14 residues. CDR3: CSVAHNRGNEKLFF. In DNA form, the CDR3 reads TGCAGCGTTGCTCACAACAGGGGTAATGAAAAACTGTTTTTT.

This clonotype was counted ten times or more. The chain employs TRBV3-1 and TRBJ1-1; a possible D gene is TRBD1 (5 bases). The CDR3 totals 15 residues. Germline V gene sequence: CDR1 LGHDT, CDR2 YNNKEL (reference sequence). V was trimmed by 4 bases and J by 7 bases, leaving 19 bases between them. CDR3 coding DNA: TGTGCCAGCAGCCCCAGGGAGGGGCGCCCAGGTGAAGCTTTCTTT. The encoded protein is CASSPREGRPGEAFF.

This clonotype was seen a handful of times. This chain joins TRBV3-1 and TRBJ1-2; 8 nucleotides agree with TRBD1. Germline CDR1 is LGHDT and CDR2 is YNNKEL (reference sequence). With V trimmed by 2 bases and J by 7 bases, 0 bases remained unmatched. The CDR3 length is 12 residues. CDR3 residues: CASSQQGAGYTF. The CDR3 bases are TGTGCCAGCAGCCAACAGGGGGCTGGCTACACCTTC. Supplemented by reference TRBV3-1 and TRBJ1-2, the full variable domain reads DTAVSQTPKYLVTQMGNDKSIKCEQNLGHDTMYWYKQDSKKFLKIMFSYNNKELIINETVPNRFSPKSPDKAHLNLHINSLELGDSAVYFCASSQQGAGYTFGSGTRLTVV.

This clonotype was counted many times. The CDR3 reads CASSLGGDNSPLHF. Here the CDR3 DNA reads TGTGCCAGCAGTTTAGGGGGGGATAATTCACCCCTCCACTTT. The rearrangement uses TRBV12-3 or TRBV12-4 and TRBJ1-6, with a tentative D call TRBD1 (5 bases). The CDR3 loop spans 14 amino acids. Trimming shortened V by 1 base and J by 5 bases, and 6 bases separated the two germline ends.

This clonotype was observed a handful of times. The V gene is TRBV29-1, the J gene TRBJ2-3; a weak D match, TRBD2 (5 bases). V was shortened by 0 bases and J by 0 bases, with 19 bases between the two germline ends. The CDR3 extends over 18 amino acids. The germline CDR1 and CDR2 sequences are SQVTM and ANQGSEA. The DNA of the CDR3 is TGCAGCGTTGAAGATAGGAGGCCGGGGAGTCTAAGCACAGATACGCAGTATTTT. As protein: CSVEDRRPGSLSTDTQYF.

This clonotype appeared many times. The CDR3 nucleotides are TGTGCCAGCAGTCTTGGACAGGGGTCATCCGTAAAACTGTTTTTT. Protein product: CASSLGQGSSVKLFF. The V and J genes are TRBV6-1 and TRBJ1-4; 9 bases map to TRBD1. The CDR3 is 15 amino acids. Germline V lookup: CDR1 MNHNS, CDR2 SASEGT. Trimming cost V 5 bases and J 10 bases; bases outside gene matches: 11.

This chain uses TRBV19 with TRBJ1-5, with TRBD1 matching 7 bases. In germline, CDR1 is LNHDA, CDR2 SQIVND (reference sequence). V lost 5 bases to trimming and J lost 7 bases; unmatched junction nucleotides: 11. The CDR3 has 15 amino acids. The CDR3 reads CASSPTGTVWQPQHF. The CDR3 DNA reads TGTGCCAGTAGTCCAACCGGGACAGTATGGCAGCCCCAGCATTTT.

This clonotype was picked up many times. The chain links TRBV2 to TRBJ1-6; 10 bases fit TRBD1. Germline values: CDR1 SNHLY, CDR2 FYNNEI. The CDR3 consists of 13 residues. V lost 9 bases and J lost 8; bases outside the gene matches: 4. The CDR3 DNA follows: TGTGCCAGGGAGGGGACAGGGGATTCACCCCTCCACTTT. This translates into CAREGTGDSPLHF.

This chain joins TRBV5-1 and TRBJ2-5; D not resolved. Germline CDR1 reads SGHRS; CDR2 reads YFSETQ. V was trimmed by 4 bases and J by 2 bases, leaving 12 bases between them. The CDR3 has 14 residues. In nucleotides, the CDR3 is TGCGCCAGCAGCCCCCAGAGCGTACAAGAGACCCAGTACTTC. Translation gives CASSPQSVQETQYF. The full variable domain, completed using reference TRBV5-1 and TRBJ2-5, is KAGVTQTPRYLIKTRGQQVTLSCSPISGHRSVSWYQQTPGQGLQFLFEYFSETQRNKGNFPGRFSGRQFSNSRSEMNVSTLELGDSALYLCASSPQSVQETQYFGPGTRLLVL.

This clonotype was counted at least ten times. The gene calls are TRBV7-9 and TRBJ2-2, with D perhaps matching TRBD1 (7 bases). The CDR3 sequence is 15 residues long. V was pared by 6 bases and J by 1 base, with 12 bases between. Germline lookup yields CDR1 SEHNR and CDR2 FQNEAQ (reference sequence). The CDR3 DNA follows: TGTGCCAGCAGGCGGGACAGCTGGAACACCGGGGAGCTGTTTTTT. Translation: CASRRDSWNTGELFF.

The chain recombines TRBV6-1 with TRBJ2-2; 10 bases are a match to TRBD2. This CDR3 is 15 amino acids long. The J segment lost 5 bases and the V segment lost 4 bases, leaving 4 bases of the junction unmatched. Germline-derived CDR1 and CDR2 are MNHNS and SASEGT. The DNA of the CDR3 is TGTGCCAGCAGTGGAGGGACTAGCGCGACCGGGGAGCTGTTTTTT. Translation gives CASSGGTSATGELFF.

The DNA of the CDR3 is TGCAGCGCCTCACTAGCGGGGGGGGAAAATGAGCAGTTCTTC. Translating it yields CSASLAGGENEQFF. V usage is TRBV29-1 and J usage is TRBJ2-1, with 13 bases that match TRBD2. The CDR3 runs to 14 residues. The germline V gene has CDR1 SQVTM and CDR2 ANQGSEA. The V gene end was trimmed by 7 bases and the J gene end by 7 bases; junction bases not matched to a gene: 7.